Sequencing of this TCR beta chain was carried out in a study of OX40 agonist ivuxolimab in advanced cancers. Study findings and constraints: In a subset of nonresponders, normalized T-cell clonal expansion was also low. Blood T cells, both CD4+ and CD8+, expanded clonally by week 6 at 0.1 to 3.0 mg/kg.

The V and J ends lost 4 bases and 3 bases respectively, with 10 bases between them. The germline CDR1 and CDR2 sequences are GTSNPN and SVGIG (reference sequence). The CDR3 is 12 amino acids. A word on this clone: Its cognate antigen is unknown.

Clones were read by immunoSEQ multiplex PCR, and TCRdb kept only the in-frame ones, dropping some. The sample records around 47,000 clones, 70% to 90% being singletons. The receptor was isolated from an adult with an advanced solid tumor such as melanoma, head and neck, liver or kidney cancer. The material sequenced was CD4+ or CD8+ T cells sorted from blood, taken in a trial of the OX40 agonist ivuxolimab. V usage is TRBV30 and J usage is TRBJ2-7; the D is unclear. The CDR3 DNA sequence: TGTGCCTGGAACCCCTTGGGCTACGAGCAGTACTTC. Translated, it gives CAWNPLGYEQYF.